This TCR beta chain was captured in a study of cytomegalovirus exposure and HLA in healthy donors. General study findings and limits: With later analysis, a missense DCLRE1C variant became linked to TCR beta V- and J-gene trimming. When a later analysis compared HLA-associated TCR beta chains with equally common others, the HLA-associated chains turned out to be more clonally expanded and to have lower generation probabilities.

This clone appeared once. Its antigen is unidentified. The PCR made use of 60 Vbeta and 13 Jbeta primers. Using immunoSEQ multiplex PCR, the repertoire was profiled, and TCRdb retains in-frame clones only, with some absent. The sample contains 150,000 or so clones, 60% to 80% of which appear only once. The germline gives CDR1 SGHTA, CDR2 FQGTGA. The CDR3 is made up of 15 amino acids. V shed 5 bases and J shed 0 bases, with 14 bases lying between them. The rearrangement uses TRBV7-3 and TRBJ2-7; TRBD1 might be the D (5 bases). The sequenced sample was PBMCs. The receptor was derived from a woman in her thirties or forties in good health and CMV-seropositive. The CDR3 loop is CASSLGAAVSYEQYF. The CDR3 nucleotides are TGTGCCAGCAGCCTAGGGGCGGCGGTCTCCTACGAGCAGTACTTC.